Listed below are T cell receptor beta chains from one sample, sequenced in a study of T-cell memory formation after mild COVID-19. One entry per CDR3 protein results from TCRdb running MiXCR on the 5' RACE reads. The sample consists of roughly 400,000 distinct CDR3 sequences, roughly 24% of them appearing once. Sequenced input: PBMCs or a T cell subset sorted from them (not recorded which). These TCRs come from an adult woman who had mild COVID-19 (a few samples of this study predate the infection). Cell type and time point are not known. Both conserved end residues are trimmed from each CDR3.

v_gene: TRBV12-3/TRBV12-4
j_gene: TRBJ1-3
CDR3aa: ASSFAGAGNTIY

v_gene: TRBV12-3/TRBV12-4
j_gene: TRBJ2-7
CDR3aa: ASSLNGRSYEQY

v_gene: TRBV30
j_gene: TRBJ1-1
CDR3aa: AWSSGQIVVAF

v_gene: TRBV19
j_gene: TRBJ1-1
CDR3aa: ASSQRRGYAEAF

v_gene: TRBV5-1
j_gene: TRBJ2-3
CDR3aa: ASSLESGVSTDTQY

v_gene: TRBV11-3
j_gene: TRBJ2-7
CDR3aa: ASSLGLGRGNSYEQY

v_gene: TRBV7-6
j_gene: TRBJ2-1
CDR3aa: ASSSPGLAGYEQF

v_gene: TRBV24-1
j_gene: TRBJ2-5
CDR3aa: ATSDRQIWTQY

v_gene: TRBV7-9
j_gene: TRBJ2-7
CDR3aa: ASSRGTGVVREQY

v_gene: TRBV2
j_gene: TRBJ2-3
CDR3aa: ASRTSGSHADTQY

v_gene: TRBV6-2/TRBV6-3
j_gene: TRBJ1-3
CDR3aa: ASRVTGSSGNTIY

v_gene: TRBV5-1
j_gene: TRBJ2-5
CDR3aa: ASSGQGYSGETQY

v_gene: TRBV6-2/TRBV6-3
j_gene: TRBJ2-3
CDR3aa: ASRDPLDTQY

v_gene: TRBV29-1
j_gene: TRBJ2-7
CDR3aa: SVGTSGYYEQY

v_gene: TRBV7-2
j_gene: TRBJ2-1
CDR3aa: ASSLDRAYNEQF

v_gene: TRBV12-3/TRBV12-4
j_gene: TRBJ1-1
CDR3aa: ASSLARIYTEAF

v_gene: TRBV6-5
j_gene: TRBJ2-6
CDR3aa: ASSYLGLTNILT

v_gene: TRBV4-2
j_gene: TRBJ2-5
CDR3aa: ASSQGRGAGETQY

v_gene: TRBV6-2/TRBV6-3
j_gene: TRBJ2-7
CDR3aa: ASTQMRGTYEQY

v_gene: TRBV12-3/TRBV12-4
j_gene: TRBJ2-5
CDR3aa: ASSFLTGRQETQY